Following are 6 T cell receptor beta chains from one sample sequenced in a study of HIV-infected patients and healthy controls. cDNA was made from 400 to 500 ng RNA using alpha and beta constant primers. Each of the alpha and beta chains got its own library through chain-specific third strand synthesis with indices. TCRdb fed the 5' RACE reads into MiXCR, producing one record per CDR3 protein. The table has about 10,000 distinct CDR3 sequences, around 5.8% seen once. All unsorted peripheral T cells were captured because whole blood was used without fractionation. Sequenced: blood. The receptors stem from an adult in good health.

The rearrangement links TRBV5-1 to TRBJ1-1; 8 bases map to TRBD1. Germline V gene sequence: CDR1 SGHRS, CDR2 YFSETQ. This CDR3 has 15 amino acids. Trimming cost V 3 bases and J 1 base; bases outside gene matches: 5. CDR3 bases: TGCGCCAGCAGCTCCCTACAGGGGGGGAACACTGAAGCTTTCTTT. The encoded protein is CASSSLQGGNTEAFF.

This clonotype showed up many times. The rearrangement uses TRBV24-1 and TRBJ2-1, with TRBD1 matching over 10 bases. Germline CDR1 and CDR2: KGHDR and SFDVKD. Trimming cost V 3 bases and J 9 bases; bases outside gene matches: 1. The CDR3 length is 13 residues. The CDR3 loop reads CATSDGDRGEQFF. DNA of the CDR3: TGTGCCACCAGTGATGGGGACAGGGGTGAGCAGTTCTTC.

By share, this clonotype ranks as medium-sized (0.01 to 0.1%). At one of its ends the junction is not consistent with the germline gene, which may arise from a read error. CDR3 coding DNA: TGTGCCAGCAGTCCAGGGACTAGCATGTCGATCGACTTC. Translated, it gives CASSPGTSMSIDF. The V and J genes are TRBV6-2 or TRBV6-3 and TRBJ2-1; 9 positions agree with TRBD2. Germline V lookup: CDR1 MNHEY, CDR2 SVGEGT. The CDR3 is 13 amino acids.

This clonotype occurred many times. The rearrangement joins TRBV12-3 or TRBV12-4 to TRBJ1-1, with D possibly TRBD1 on 6 matching bases. This CDR3 is 14 amino acids long. V lost 6 bases and J lost 0, with 11 bases in between. For the CDR3, the DNA is TGTGCCAGCAGGCCCGGACAGTTGAACACTGAAGCTTTCTTT. It translates to CASRPGQLNTEAFF.

Judged by abundance, this clonotype is medium-sized. The chain joins TRBV7-8 to TRBJ2-2; D not certain. V was clipped by 1 base and J by 7 bases, with 7 bases between them. The germline CDR1 and CDR2 sequences are SGHVS and FQNEAQ. The CDR3 is 13 amino acids. CDR3: CASSLGGLGELFF. CDR3 nucleotides: TGTGCCAGCAGCTTAGGAGGTCTCGGGGAGCTGTTTTTT.

This clonotype is deemed medium-sized. This chain uses TRBV11-2 with TRBJ2-4; TRBD2 is a possible D gene (6 bases). Germline V lookup: CDR1 SGHAT, CDR2 FQNNGV. V lost 4 bases, J lost 7 bases, and 17 bases lay in between. The CDR3 has 15 residues. CDR3 nucleotide sequence: TGTGCCAGCAGCTGGAGTCCCGGGACTTCCAACATTCAGTACTTC. Protein: CASSWSPGTSNIQYF.